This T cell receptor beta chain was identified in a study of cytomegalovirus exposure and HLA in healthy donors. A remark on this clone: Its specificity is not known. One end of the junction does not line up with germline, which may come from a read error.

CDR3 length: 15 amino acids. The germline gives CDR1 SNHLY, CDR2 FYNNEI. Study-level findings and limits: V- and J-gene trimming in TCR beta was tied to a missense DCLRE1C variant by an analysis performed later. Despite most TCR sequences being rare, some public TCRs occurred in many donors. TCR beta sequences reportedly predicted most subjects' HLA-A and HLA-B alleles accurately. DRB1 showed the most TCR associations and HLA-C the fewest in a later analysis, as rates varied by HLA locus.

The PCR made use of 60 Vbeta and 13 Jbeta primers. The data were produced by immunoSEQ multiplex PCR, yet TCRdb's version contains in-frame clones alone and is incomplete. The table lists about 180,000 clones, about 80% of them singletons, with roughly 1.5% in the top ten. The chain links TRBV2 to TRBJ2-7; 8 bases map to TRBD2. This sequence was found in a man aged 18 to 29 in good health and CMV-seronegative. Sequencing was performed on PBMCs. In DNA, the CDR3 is TGTGCCACCAGTCCCGGGACTAGGGGATCCTACGAGCAGTACTTC. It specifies CATSPGTRGSYEQYF.